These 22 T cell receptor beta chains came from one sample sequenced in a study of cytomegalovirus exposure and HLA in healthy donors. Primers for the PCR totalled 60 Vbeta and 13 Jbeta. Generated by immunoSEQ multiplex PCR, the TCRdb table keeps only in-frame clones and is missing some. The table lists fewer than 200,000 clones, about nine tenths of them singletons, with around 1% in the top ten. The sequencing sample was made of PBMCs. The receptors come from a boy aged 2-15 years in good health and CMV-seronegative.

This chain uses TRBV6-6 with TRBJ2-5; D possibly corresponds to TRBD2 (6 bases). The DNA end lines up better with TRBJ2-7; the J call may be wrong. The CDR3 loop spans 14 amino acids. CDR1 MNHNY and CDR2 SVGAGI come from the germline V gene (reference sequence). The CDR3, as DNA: TGTGCCAGCAGTTACCGAACGCAGGGAGGCGAGCAGTACTTC. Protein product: CASSYRTQGGEQYF.

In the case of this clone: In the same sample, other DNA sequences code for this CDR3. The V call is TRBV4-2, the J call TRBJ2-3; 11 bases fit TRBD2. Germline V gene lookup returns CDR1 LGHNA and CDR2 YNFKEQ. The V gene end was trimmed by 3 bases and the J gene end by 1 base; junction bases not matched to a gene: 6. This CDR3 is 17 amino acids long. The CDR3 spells CASSQDLLAGGTDTQYF. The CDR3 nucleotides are TGTGCCAGCAGCCAGGACCTACTAGCGGGAGGCACAGATACGCAGTATTTT.

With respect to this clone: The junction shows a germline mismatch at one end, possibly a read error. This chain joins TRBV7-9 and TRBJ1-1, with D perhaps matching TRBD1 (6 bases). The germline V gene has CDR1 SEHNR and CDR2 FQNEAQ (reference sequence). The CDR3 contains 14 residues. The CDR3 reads CASSLNQGNAEAFF. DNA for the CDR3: TGTGCCAGCAGCCTTAATCAGGGGAACGCTGAAGCTTTCTTT.

This CDR3 reads CASSLKYRRTGGPLGTDTQYF. The CDR3 coding sequence is TGTGCCAGCAGTTTAAAGTATCGTAGGACAGGGGGTCCCCTAGGCACAGATACGCAGTATTTT. J is TRBJ2-3 and V is TRBV28; the match to TRBD1 covers 10 bases. The CDR3 runs to 21 residues. Germline lookup yields CDR1 MDHEN and CDR2 SYDVKM. V shed 2 bases and J 1 base; nucleotides not matched to a gene: 18.

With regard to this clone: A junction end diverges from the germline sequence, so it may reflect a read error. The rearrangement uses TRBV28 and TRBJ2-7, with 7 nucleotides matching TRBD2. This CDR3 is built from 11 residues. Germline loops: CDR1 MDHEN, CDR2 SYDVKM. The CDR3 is CASSLAGANHF. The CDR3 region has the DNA TGTGCCAGCAGTTTAGCGGGAGCAAATCACTTC.

CDR3 region: CASSLMTSGEGEQYF. The CDR3 coding sequence is TGCGCCAGCAGCCTCATGACTAGCGGGGAGGGCGAGCAGTACTTC. This chain connects TRBV5-1 to TRBJ2-7; 11 nucleotides line up with TRBD2. Germline lookup yields CDR1 SGHRS and CDR2 YFSETQ. The CDR3 spans 15 residues. The V and J ends lost 4 bases and 6 bases, in that order; junction bases with no gene match: 9.

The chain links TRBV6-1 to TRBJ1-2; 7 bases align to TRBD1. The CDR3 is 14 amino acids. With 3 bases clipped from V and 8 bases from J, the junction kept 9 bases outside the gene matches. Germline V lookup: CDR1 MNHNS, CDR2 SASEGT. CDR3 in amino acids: CASSDPGGFYGYTF. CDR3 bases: TGTGCCAGCAGTGATCCAGGGGGGTTTTACGGCTACACCTTC.

The CDR3 DNA reads TGTGCCGGACAGGGGGACATGAACACTGAAGCTTTCTTT. Translation gives CAGQGDMNTEAFF. This chain links TRBV7-9 with TRBJ1-1, with 10 bases that match TRBD1. The V gene's germline CDR1 is SEHNR and CDR2 FQNEAQ (reference sequence). Losses at the gene ends were 11 bases for V and 0 bases for J; bases not matched to a gene: 3. The CDR3 sequence is 13 residues long.

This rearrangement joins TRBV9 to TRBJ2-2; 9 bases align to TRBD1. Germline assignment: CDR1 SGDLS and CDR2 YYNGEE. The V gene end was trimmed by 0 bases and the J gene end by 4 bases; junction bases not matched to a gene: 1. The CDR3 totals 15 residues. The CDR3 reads CASSVDRGRTGELFF. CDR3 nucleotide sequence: TGTGCCAGCAGCGTAGACAGGGGGCGCACCGGGGAGCTGTTTTTT. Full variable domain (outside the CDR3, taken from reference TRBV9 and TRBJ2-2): DSGVTQTPKHLITATGQRVTLRCSPRSGDLSVYWYQQSLDQGLQFLIQYYNGEERAKGNILERFSAQQFPDLHSELNLSSLELGDSALYFCASSVDRGRTGELFFGEGSRLTVL.

Here the CDR3 DNA reads TGTGCCAGTAGTCCCCGGACAGGGTTTTTGGATGGCTACACCTTC. This encodes CASSPRTGFLDGYTF. This chain uses TRBV19 with TRBJ1-2, with 8 bases matching TRBD1. The germline gives CDR1 LNHDA, CDR2 SQIVND (reference sequence). CDR3 length: 15 residues. V was clipped by 5 bases and J by 6 bases; unmatched bases: 11.

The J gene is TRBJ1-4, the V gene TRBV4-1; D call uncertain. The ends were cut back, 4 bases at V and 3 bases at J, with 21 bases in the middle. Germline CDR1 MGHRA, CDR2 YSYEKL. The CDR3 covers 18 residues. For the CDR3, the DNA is TGCGCCAGCAGCCCAGTCCAATGGCTCCGCGAGGCTAATGAAAAACTGTTTTTT. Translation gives CASSPVQWLREANEKLFF.

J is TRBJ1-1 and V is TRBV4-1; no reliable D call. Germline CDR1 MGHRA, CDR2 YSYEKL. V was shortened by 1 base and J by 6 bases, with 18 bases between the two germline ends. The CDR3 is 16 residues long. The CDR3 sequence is CASSQAPESFSAEAFF. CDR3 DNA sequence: TGCGCCAGCAGCCAAGCCCCGGAGTCCTTCAGCGCTGAAGCTTTCTTT.

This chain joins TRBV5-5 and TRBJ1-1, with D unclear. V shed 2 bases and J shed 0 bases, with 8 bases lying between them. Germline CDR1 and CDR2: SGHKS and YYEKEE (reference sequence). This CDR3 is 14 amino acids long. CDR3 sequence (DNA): TGTGCCAGCAGCTTAACAGTCGTGAACACTGAAGCTTTCTTT. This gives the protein CASSLTVVNTEAFF.

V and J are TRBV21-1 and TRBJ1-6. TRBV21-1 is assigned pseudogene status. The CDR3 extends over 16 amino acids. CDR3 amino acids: CASSNTHHDSYSPLHF. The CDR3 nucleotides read TGTGCCAGCAGCAACACCCATCACGACTCATATTCACCCCTCCACTTT.

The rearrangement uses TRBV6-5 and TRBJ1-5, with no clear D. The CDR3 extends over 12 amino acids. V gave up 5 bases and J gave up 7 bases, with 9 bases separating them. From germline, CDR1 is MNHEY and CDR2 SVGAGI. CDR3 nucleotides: TGTGCCAGCAGTGAAGCATTCCAGCCCCAGCATTTT. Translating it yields CASSEAFQPQHF.

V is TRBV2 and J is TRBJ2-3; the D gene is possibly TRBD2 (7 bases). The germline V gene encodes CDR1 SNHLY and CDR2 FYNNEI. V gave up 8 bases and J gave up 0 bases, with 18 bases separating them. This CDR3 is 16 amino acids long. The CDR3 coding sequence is TGTGCCAGCCGCCGGGGGGCTAGCGCTAGCACAGATACGCAGTATTTT. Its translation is CASRRGASASTDTQYF.

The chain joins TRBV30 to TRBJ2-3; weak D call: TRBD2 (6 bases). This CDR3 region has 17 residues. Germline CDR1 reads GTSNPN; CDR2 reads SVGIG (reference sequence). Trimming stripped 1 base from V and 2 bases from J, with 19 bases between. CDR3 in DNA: TGTGCCTGGAGTGCCTACGACTTTAGCGGTTACACAGATACGCAGTATTTT. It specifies CAWSAYDFSGYTDTQYF.

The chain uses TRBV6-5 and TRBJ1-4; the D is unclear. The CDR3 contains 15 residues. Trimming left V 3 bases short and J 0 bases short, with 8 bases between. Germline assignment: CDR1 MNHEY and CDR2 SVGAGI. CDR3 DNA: TGTGCCAGCAGTTATTGGCCAACAACTAATGAAAAACTGTTTTTT. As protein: CASSYWPTTNEKLFF.

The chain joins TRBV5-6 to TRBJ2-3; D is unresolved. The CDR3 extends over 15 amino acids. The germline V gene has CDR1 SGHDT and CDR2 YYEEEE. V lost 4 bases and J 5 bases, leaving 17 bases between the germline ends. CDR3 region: CASSPTRKRRDTQYF. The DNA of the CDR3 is TGTGCCAGCAGCCCGACGCGAAAACGGAGAGATACGCAGTATTTT.

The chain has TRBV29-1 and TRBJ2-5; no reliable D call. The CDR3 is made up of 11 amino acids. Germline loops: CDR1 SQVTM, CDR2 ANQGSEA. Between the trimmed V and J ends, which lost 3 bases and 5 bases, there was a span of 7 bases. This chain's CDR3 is CSVDNGETQYF. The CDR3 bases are TGCAGCGTTGACAACGGGGAGACCCAGTACTTC. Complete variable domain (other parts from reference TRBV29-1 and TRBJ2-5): SAVISQKPSRDICQRGTSLTIQCQVDSQVTMMFWYRQQPGQSLTLIATANQGSEATYESGFVIDKFPISRPNLTFSTLTVSNMSPEDSSIYLCSVDNGETQYFGPGTRLLVL.

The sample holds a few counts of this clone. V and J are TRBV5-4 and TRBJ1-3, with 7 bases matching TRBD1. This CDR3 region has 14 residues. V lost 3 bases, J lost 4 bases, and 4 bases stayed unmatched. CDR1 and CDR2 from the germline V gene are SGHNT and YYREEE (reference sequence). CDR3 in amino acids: CASSWPGQGNTIYF. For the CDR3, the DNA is TGTGCCAGCAGCTGGCCGGGACAGGGAAACACCATATATTTT.

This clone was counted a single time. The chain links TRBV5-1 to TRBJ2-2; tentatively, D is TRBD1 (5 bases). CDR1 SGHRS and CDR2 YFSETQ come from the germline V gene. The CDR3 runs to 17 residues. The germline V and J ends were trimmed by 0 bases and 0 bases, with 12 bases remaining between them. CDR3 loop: CASSLGTGASNTGELFF. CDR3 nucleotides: TGCGCCAGCAGCTTGGGTACAGGAGCCTCGAACACCGGGGAGCTGTTTTTT.